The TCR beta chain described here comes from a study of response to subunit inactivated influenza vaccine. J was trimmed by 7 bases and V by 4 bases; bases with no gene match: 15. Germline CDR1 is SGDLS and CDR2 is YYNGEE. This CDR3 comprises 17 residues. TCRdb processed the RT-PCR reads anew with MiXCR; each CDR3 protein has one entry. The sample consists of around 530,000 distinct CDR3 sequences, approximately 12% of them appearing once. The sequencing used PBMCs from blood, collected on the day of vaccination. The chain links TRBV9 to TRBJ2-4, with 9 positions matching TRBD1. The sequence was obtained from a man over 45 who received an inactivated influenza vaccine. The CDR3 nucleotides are TGTGCCAGCAGCTTTCGGACAGGGGCGGACGCGGGGAACATTCAGTACTTC. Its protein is CASSFRTGADAGNIQYF.